These 22 T cell receptor beta chains were all obtained from the same sample, sequenced in a study of OX40 agonist ivuxolimab in advanced cancers. Data came from immunoSEQ multiplex PCR; TCRdb stores just in-frame clones and leaves some out. Seen here are some 74,000 clones, 88% observed once, and the top ten hold approximately 0.98%. The sequencing here drew on CD4+ or CD8+ T cells sorted from blood, taken in a trial of the OX40 agonist ivuxolimab. All receptors come from an adult with an advanced solid tumor such as melanoma, head and neck, liver or kidney cancer.

The chain carries TRBV5-6 and TRBJ2-1; 8 bases align to TRBD2. CDR3 length equals 15 residues. In germline, CDR1 is SGHDT, CDR2 YYEEEE. J gave up 4 bases and V 6 bases, and 9 bases lay outside the gene matches. The CDR3 sequence is CASTRGGLLYNEQFF. CDR3 bases: TGTGCCAGCACCCGGGGGGGACTACTTTACAATGAGCAGTTCTTC. Drawing the rest from reference TRBV5-6 and TRBJ2-1, the complete variable domain is DAGVTQSPTHLIKTRGQQVTLRCSPKSGHDTVSWYQQALGQGPQFIFQYYEEEERQRGNFPDRFSGHQFPNYSSELNVNALLLGDSALYLCASTRGGLLYNEQFFGPGTRLTVL.

This clone was recorded once. The chain combines TRBV19 with TRBJ1-3; D is unclear. The CDR3 is 14 residues long. Germline CDR1 LNHDA, CDR2 SQIVND (reference sequence). With 6 bases removed from V and 7 bases from J, the gap between germline ends came to 16 bases. This chain's CDR3 is CASRSIDSRNTIYF. CDR3 sequence (DNA): TGTGCCAGTAGGAGTATCGACTCTCGGAACACCATATATTTT. The full variable domain, with the rest looked up from reference TRBV19 and TRBJ1-3, is DGGITQSPKYLFRKEGQNVTLSCEQNLNHDAMYWYRQDPGQGLRLIYYSQIVNDFQKGDIAEGYSVSREKKESFPLTVTSAQKNPTAFYLCASRSIDSRNTIYFGEGSWLTVV.

The V gene is TRBV6-5, the J gene TRBJ1-1, with D unclear. The CDR3 totals 15 residues. CDR1 and CDR2 (germline): MNHEY, SVGAGI. The V end lost 0 bases, the J end lost 11 bases, and 19 bases lay between the germline ends. CDR3 in DNA: TGTGCCAGCAGTTACTCGAGGGTAGACGGGGTCATGGCTTTCTTT. This gives the protein CASSYSRVDGVMAFF.

This chain joins TRBV5-1 and TRBJ2-3, with TRBD2 identical over 7 bases. The V segment lost 4 bases and the J segment 2 bases; nucleotides outside the gene matches: 7. CDR3 size: 15 residues. CDR1 and CDR2 from the germline V gene are SGHRS and YFSETQ. CDR3 region: CASSPSGTYTDTQYF. The CDR3 nucleotides read TGCGCCAGCAGCCCGAGCGGGACCTACACAGATACGCAGTATTTT.

This sequence joins TRBV10-2 and TRBJ2-3; TRBD1 or TRBD2 may be the D gene (5 bases each). Trimming removed 3 bases from V and 3 bases from J, with 10 bases in between. The germline CDR1 and CDR2 sequences are WSHSY and SAAADI. The CDR3 loop spans 14 amino acids. DNA for the CDR3: TGCGCCAGCAGTGAATCGGGACGGACAGATACGCAGTATTTT. It translates to CASSESGRTDTQYF.

This clone was seen once. This chain joins TRBV19 and TRBJ2-7; 9 nucleotides align to TRBD1. V was pared by 5 bases and J by 8 bases, with 7 bases of the junction left unmatched. The CDR3 contains 13 residues. Germline CDR1 reads LNHDA; CDR2 reads SQIVND (reference sequence). In DNA, the CDR3 is TGTGCCAGTAGTCCCTACAGGGGGCAGAAGCAGTACTTC. It encodes CASSPYRGQKQYF.

The sample holds one count of this clone. This sequence joins TRBV18 and TRBJ2-2, with D hard to call. Looked up from germline, CDR1 is KGHSH and CDR2 is LQKENI. V was cut by 1 base and J by 1 base, with 7 bases left in between. This CDR3 region has 15 residues. CDR3: CASSPQDGNTGELFF. The CDR3 DNA sequence: TGTGCCAGCTCACCACAAGACGGGAACACCGGGGAGCTGTTTTTT.

The rearrangement uses TRBV7-2 and TRBJ2-5; 9 bases fit TRBD2. The germline gives CDR1 SGHTA, CDR2 FQGNSA. The junction had 9 bases not matched to a gene; V was cut back by 1 base and J by 0 bases. The CDR3 is 18 amino acids. The CDR3 bases are TGTGCCAGCAGCTTAGTAGCTAGCGGGGCCGGGTACCAAGAGACCCAGTACTTC. Its translation is CASSLVASGAGYQETQYF.

The J gene is TRBJ2-7, the V gene TRBV7-2; D is undetermined. The germline gives CDR1 SGHTA, CDR2 FQGNSA. This CDR3 region has 13 residues. The V end lost 1 base, the J end lost 9 bases, and 13 bases lay between the germline ends. CDR3 amino acids: CASSLDPSGRQYF. The CDR3 DNA follows: TGTGCCAGCAGCTTAGATCCGTCCGGTAGGCAGTACTTC.

The V gene is TRBV2, the J gene TRBJ2-2, with 13 bases fitting TRBD2. V was clipped by 6 bases and J by 0 bases; unmatched bases: 4. The CDR3 spans 17 residues. The germline CDR1 and CDR2 sequences are SNHLY and FYNNEI. CDR3 nucleotides: TGTGCCAGCAGGCGACTAGCGGGGGGAGCGAACACCGGGGAGCTGTTTTTT. Its protein product is CASRRLAGGANTGELFF.

J is TRBJ2-7 and V is TRBV29-1; 7 bases map to TRBD1. Germline V CDR1 and CDR2: SQVTM, ANQGSEA. This CDR3 is 13 amino acids long. Losses at the gene ends were 7 bases for V and 6 bases for J; bases not matched to a gene: 12. As DNA, the CDR3 is TGCAGCGCCCGGGCAGGGGGTACGGTCGAGCAGTACTTC. Its protein is CSARAGGTVEQYF.

The chain uses TRBV11-1 and TRBJ1-1; D not resolved. V was clipped by 5 bases and J by 4 bases, with 11 bases between them. This CDR3 is built from 13 residues. The V gene's germline CDR1 is SGHAT and CDR2 FQDESV (reference sequence). For the CDR3, the DNA is TGTGCCAGCAGCCGCCGGCGGTCCACTGAAGCTTTCTTT. This sequence encodes CASSRRRSTEAFF.

The V and J genes are TRBV4-1 and TRBJ2-5; D possibly corresponds to TRBD1 (5 bases). Per germline, CDR1 MGHRA and CDR2 YSYEKL. V was trimmed by 3 bases and J by 6 bases, leaving 29 bases between them. The CDR3 loop spans 19 amino acids. This CDR3 reads CASSQPLTEVGFSSQTQYF. In DNA form, the CDR3 reads TGCGCCAGCAGCCAGCCCCTGACAGAAGTGGGTTTCTCATCCCAGACCCAGTACTTC.

As regards this clone: An end of the junction differs from the germline gene, which may be a read error. This chain links TRBV7-8 with TRBJ2-7; tentatively, D is TRBD1 (6 bases). The CDR3 length is 13 residues. Germline assignment: CDR1 SGHVS and CDR2 FQNEAQ. The CDR3 region has the DNA TGTGCCAGCAGCGACAGGATCCCGGGGTTAGGGAACTTC. Translation: CASSDRIPGLGNF.

This clone appeared once. The rearrangement links TRBV7-2 to TRBJ2-7; tentative D call: TRBD1 (5 bases). This CDR3 is 14 amino acids long. Germline CDR1 SGHTA, CDR2 FQGNSA. V lost 7 bases, J lost 3 bases, and 16 bases lay in between. CDR3 in DNA: TGTGCCAGCACCAAAGCTCCACAGGACTACGAGCAGTACTTC. It specifies CASTKAPQDYEQYF.

The rearrangement joins TRBV5-4 to TRBJ2-7; possibly TRBD1 for D (6 bases). Germline V lookup: CDR1 SGHNT, CDR2 YYREEE (reference sequence). CDR3 length equals 13 residues. Trimming cost V 0 bases and J 7 bases, with 11 bases left between them. Written as DNA, the CDR3 is TGTGCCAGCAGCTTGGAACAGGGTAGGGAGCAGTACTTC. Translating it yields CASSLEQGREQYF. Complete variable domain (other parts from reference TRBV5-4 and TRBJ2-7): ETGVTQSPTHLIKTRGQQVTLRCSSQSGHNTVSWYQQALGQGPQFIFQYYREEENGRGNFPPRFSGLQFPNYSSELNVNALELDDSALYLCASSLEQGREQYFGPGTRLTVT.

The chain uses TRBV21-1 and TRBJ2-3; the D segment call TRBD2 is taken from the table without a DNA check. TRBV21-1 is assigned pseudogene status. This CDR3 has 16 residues. The CDR3 loop reads CASSKVDGSNADTQYF. CDR3 DNA sequence: TGTGCCAGCAGCAAAGTGGACGGGAGCAACGCAGATACGCAGTATTTT.

The chain is built from TRBV19 and TRBJ2-7; TRBD1 is a possible D gene (6 bases). The CDR3 spans 16 residues. CDR1 is LNHDA, CDR2 SQIVND, per germline (reference sequence). The V end was cut by 7 bases, the J end by 2 bases, with 21 bases between. CDR3 sequence (DNA): TGTGCCAGTACCTTCGGGCCCGAACAGGGCACCTACGAGCAGTACTTC. Its translation is CASTFGPEQGTYEQYF.

The genes are TRBV2 and TRBJ2-7; D is ambiguous. The CDR3 extends over 12 amino acids. Between the trimmed V and J ends, which lost 0 bases and 4 bases, there was a span of 4 bases. CDR1 SNHLY and CDR2 FYNNEI come from the germline V gene. The CDR3 spells CASSEARYEQYF. The CDR3 coding sequence is TGTGCCAGCAGTGAAGCGCGGTACGAGCAGTACTTC.

This chain joins TRBV7-2 and TRBJ1-2; D is perhaps TRBD1 (6 bases). Germline V CDR1 and CDR2: SGHTA, FQGNSA. With 5 bases removed from V and 5 bases from J, the gap between germline ends came to 21 bases. The CDR3 loop spans 16 amino acids. This CDR3 reads CASSPGGGGAGYGYTF. The CDR3 DNA follows: TGTGCCAGCAGCCCGGGGGGCGGGGGCGCGGGATATGGCTACACCTTC.

The rearrangement links TRBV6-4 to TRBJ1-2; TRBD1 aligns across 8 bases. CDR1 MRHNA and CDR2 SNTAGT come from the germline V gene. The V gene end was trimmed by 9 bases and the J gene end by 8 bases; junction bases not matched to a gene: 8. The CDR3 is 12 residues long. The CDR3 spells CARDPRGRGYTF. DNA for the CDR3: TGTGCCAGAGATCCCAGGGGGCGAGGCTACACCTTC.

This rearrangement joins TRBV5-8 to TRBJ2-6, with 7 positions matching TRBD1. The CDR3 is 18 residues long. Germline CDR1 is SGHTS and CDR2 is YDEGEE. J gave up 0 bases and V 3 bases, and 9 bases lay outside the gene matches. The CDR3 nucleotides read TGTGCCAGCAGCTCCTCAGGACAGGCTGTCTCTGGGGCCAACGTCCTGACTTTC. Protein sequence: CASSSSGQAVSGANVLTF.